The 17 T cell receptor beta chains listed next were all sequenced from one sample in a study of post-analysis software for immune sequencing data. Study-wide points: TRBV5-6, TRBV5-1 and TRBV20-1 belonged to a set of about 5 TRBV segments that were more frequent in patients than controls.

Antigen specificity for these receptors is unknown. Sequencing libraries made from TCR beta cDNA carried unique molecular identifiers. One entry per CDR3 protein, called by TCRdb with MiXCR from the PCR reads. The data show 600,000 to 750,000 distinct CDR3 sequences, approximately 59% seen once. The sequenced sample consisted of blood. Every receptor here comes from a girl aged 2 to 10 with multiple sclerosis.

The rearrangement uses TRBV5-1 and TRBJ2-3, with D possibly being TRBD2 (6 bases). Deletions cut 1 base from V and 2 bases from J, with 11 bases between. CDR1 is SGHRS, CDR2 YFSETQ, per germline. The CDR3 is made up of 15 amino acids. The CDR3 here is CASSLLGDSTDTQYF. DNA for the CDR3: TGCGCCAGCAGCTTGTTAGGGGACTCCACAGATACGCAGTATTTT. The complete variable domain, with remaining parts taken from reference TRBV5-1 and TRBJ2-3, reads KAGVTQTPRYLIKTRGQQVTLSCSPISGHRSVSWYQQTPGQGLQFLFEYFSETQRNKGNFPGRFSGRQFSNSRSEMNVSTLELGDSALYLCASSLLGDSTDTQYFGPGTRLTVL.

This clonotype was recorded once. The chain employs TRBV7-6 and TRBJ1-1; D gene unclear. There are 13 residues in the CDR3. Per germline, CDR1 SGHVS and CDR2 FNYEAQ. V was cut by 6 bases and J by 5 bases, with 13 bases left in between. Here the CDR3 DNA reads TGTGCCAGCAGGCTAGGGAGGGTGACTGAAGCTTTCTTT. This translates into CASRLGRVTEAFF. Filled out from reference TRBV7-6 and TRBJ1-1, the complete variable domain reads GAGVSQSPRYKVTKRGQDVALRCDPISGHVSLYWYRQALGQGPEFLTYFNYEAQQDKSGLPNDRFSAERPEGSISTLTIQRTEQRDSAMYRCASRLGRVTEAFFGQGTRLTVV.

The rearrangement joins TRBV12-3 or TRBV12-4 to TRBJ2-2, with TRBD2 matching 7 bases. CDR3 size: 15 residues. Unmatched junction bases numbered 4, after V lost 3 bases and J lost 3 bases. The CDR3 reads CASSLSAGDTGELFF. The CDR3, as DNA: TGTGCCAGCAGTTTGAGTGCGGGGGACACCGGGGAGCTGTTTTTT.

V and J are TRBV11-2 and TRBJ2-1, with 10 bases that match TRBD1. The CDR3 is made up of 14 amino acids. In germline, CDR1 is SGHAT, CDR2 FQNNGV. V dropped 7 bases and J dropped 4; count of bases not matched to a gene: 4. As DNA, the CDR3 is TGTGCCAGCAACGAGGGACAGGGGTACAATGAGCAGTTCTTC. Its translation: CASNEGQGYNEQFF.

The gene calls are TRBV29-1 and TRBJ1-1; D may be TRBD1 (5 bases). Germline-derived CDR1 and CDR2 are SQVTM and ANQGSEA. The CDR3 has 15 amino acids. Trimming stripped 4 bases from V and 0 bases from J, with 15 bases between. CDR3 residues: CSVVRTPDLNTEAFF. The CDR3 nucleotides are TGCAGCGTTGTCAGGACACCAGATCTGAACACTGAAGCTTTCTTT.

This clonotype was picked up a small number of times. The J gene is TRBJ2-5, the V gene TRBV29-1; 9 bases match TRBD1. CDR3 length: 16 residues. CDR1 and CDR2 from the germline V gene are SQVTM and ANQGSEA. Trimming cost V 4 bases and J 5 bases; bases outside gene matches: 14. For the CDR3, the DNA is TGCAGCGTTGTAAGGGGCCGGGACAGGGCTTGGGAGACCCAGTACTTC. Protein product: CSVVRGRDRAWETQYF.

This rearrangement joins TRBV6-2 or TRBV6-3 to TRBJ2-1; 7 bases line up with TRBD2. CDR1 and CDR2 (germline): MNHEY, SVGEGT. This CDR3 is built from 15 residues. With 4 bases clipped from V and 4 bases from J, the junction kept 7 bases outside the gene matches. In DNA form, the CDR3 reads TGTGCCAGCAGTTGGACGGGACTATCGTACAATGAGCAGTTCTTC. It is translated as CASSWTGLSYNEQFF.

The V and J genes are TRBV7-9 and TRBJ2-5; D may be TRBD1 (6 bases). The J call may be in error: the DNA end matches TRBJ2-7 better. Germline V lookup: CDR1 SEHNR, CDR2 FQNEAQ (reference sequence). This CDR3 spans 17 amino acids. This chain's CDR3 is CASSSPLTGLALNEQYF. The CDR3 region has the DNA TGTGCCAGCAGCTCCCCGCTCACAGGGCTCGCCTTGAACGAGCAGTACTTC.

The gene calls are TRBV12-3 or TRBV12-4 and TRBJ1-1; D call uncertain. V was trimmed by 2 bases and J by 4 bases, leaving 8 bases between them. There are 13 residues in the CDR3. CDR3 in DNA: TGTGCCAGCAGTTTAAGGATGGTCACTGAAGCTTTCTTT. Protein product: CASSLRMVTEAFF.

The rearrangement links TRBV5-1 to TRBJ2-5; no clear D gene. The CDR3 extends over 12 amino acids. Germline CDR1 and CDR2: SGHRS and YFSETQ. V was trimmed by 5 bases and J by 9 bases, leaving 14 bases between them. The CDR3 DNA reads as TGCGCCAGCAGTTTAGATCCCACAGCCCAGTACTTC. Its protein product is CASSLDPTAQYF.

Notes on this clonotype: Germline is not matched at one junction end, which may reflect a read error. The rearrangement links TRBV6-1 to TRBJ2-6, with a possible D match to TRBD1 (5 bases). This CDR3 is 14 amino acids long. The V gene's germline CDR1 is MNHNS and CDR2 SASEGT. The CDR3 sequence: CASGTTSGADVLTF. CDR3 sequence (DNA): TGTGCCAGCGGAACCACTTCTGGGGCCGACGTCCTGACTTTC.

There are a few counts of this clonotype. This chain uses TRBV7-9 with TRBJ2-1; perhaps TRBD2 as D (6 bases). Looked up from germline, CDR1 is SEHNR and CDR2 is FQNEAQ (reference sequence). V gave up 3 bases and J gave up 3 bases, with 12 bases separating them. The length of the CDR3 is 15 residues. The CDR3 DNA reads TGTGCCAGCAGCTTGATTAGCGGAGACTACAATGAGCAGTTCTTC. Translating it yields CASSLISGDYNEQFF.

The chain links TRBV20-1 to TRBJ2-1, with D uncertain. V was cut by 3 bases and J by 7 bases, with 16 bases left in between. The CDR3 is made up of 14 amino acids. Germline CDR1 is DFQATT and CDR2 is SNEGSKA (reference sequence). CDR3 protein: CSARGGLDSNEQFF. DNA of the CDR3: TGCAGTGCTAGGGGTGGGCTAGATAGTAATGAGCAGTTCTTC.

The chain links TRBV20-1 to TRBJ2-5; D not certain. V lost 1 base and J lost 4, with 10 bases in between. Germline CDR1 DFQATT, CDR2 SNEGSKA (reference sequence). The CDR3 runs to 13 residues. The CDR3 DNA sequence: TGCAGTGCTAGAGGTACTCTTCGAGAGACCCAGTACTTC. This encodes CSARGTLRETQYF.

V is TRBV29-1 and J is TRBJ2-1; TRBD1 is a possible D gene (6 bases). CDR1 and CDR2 from the germline V gene are SQVTM and ANQGSEA. CDR3 size: 13 residues. Trimming took 3 bases from V and 4 from J, leaving 10 bases between them. The CDR3 loop reads CSVEWTDYNEQFF. DNA for the CDR3: TGCAGCGTTGAGTGGACAGATTACAATGAGCAGTTCTTC.

V and J are TRBV11-3 and TRBJ2-1; possible D gene TRBD1, 6 bases. Trimming pared 4 bases from V and 12 bases from J, leaving 16 bases between. This CDR3 has 13 residues. The germline V gene encodes CDR1 SGHNT and CDR2 YENEEA. In nucleotides, the CDR3 is TGTGCCAGCAGCTCGACCTACAGGGATGGGCAGTTCTTC. Amino acid sequence: CASSSTYRDGQFF.

CDR3 in DNA: TGCAGCGTTGAAGATTGGGGTAAGAACACTGAAGCTTTCTTT. Translating it yields CSVEDWGKNTEAFF. This chain uses TRBV29-1 with TRBJ1-1; D not resolved. The V gene's germline CDR1 is SQVTM and CDR2 ANQGSEA. Trimming stripped 0 bases from V and 1 base from J, with 9 bases between. The CDR3 is made up of 14 amino acids.